This TCR beta chain comes out of a study of naive and memory T cell subsets. Study-wide points: Naive repertoires, especially CD8, held a few larger clonotypes, possibly memory cells re-expressing CD45RA. There was no ground truth to check naive and memory subset results.

Both TRBC1 and TRBC2 were covered by a beta constant-region primer of two equimolar oligonucleotides. TCRdb re-called the UMI-ligation and nested PCR reads through MiXCR, storing one row per CDR3 protein. The data hold 130,000 to 150,000 distinct CDR3 sequences, with approximately 15% observed a single time. This clonotype has ten or more counts. Its specificity is not known. Germline CDR1 SQVTM, CDR2 ANQGSEA. CDR3 length: 12 amino acids. Deletions cut 4 bases from V and 4 bases from J, with 8 bases between. The source of this sequence is a human donor in good health. This sequence joins TRBV29-1 and TRBJ2-1, with D unresolved. Sequencing was done on a sample of naive CD4+ T cells from blood. This CDR3 is CSVVATYNEQFF. CDR3 nucleotide sequence: TGCAGCGTTGTGGCGACTTACAATGAGCAGTTCTTC.